This TCR beta chain was identified during a study of shared clonotypes between healthy human individuals. The CDR3 contains 14 residues. V gave up 6 bases and J gave up 3 bases, with 14 bases separating them. CDR1 is MNHEY and CDR2 is SMNVEV in the germline V gene (reference sequence). Template for every sorted-subset replicate PCR totaled about 0.2 ug DNA, tens of thousands of T cell genomes. Sequencing used immunoSEQ multiplex PCR; TCRdb keeps in-frame clones, though not all of them. This sample has 900,000 to 1,200,000 clones; about 80% occur once, and the top ten carry 0.6% to 0.75%. The rearrangement joins TRBV27 to TRBJ1-2; D may be TRBD1 (6 bases). The sequenced sample was memory CD4+ T cells from PBMCs. As for subset: CD45RA-negative fraction. The sequence was obtained from a man aged 18 to 30 in good health. Some clones in this sample may be carry-over from other donors' samples. This CDR3 reads CASSIGGGDYGYTF. CDR3 sequence (DNA): TGTGCCAGCAGCATAGGGGGAGGAGACTATGGCTACACCTTC.